This T cell receptor (beta chain) was sequenced during a study of blood T cell repertoires in COVID-19 (dated by TCRdb to 2018 to 2021). About the full investigation: Samples from collaborators originated in the United States, Italy and Spain and spanned both the acute and convalescent phases of COVID-19. The prospective study material was composed of cDNA or gDNA derived from T cells, B-cell-depleted T cells, or PBMCs. The dataset comprised deeply sampled blood TCRbeta repertoires from subjects exposed to, actively infected with, or recovered from COVID-19. The repertoires were made available in a free public database intended to serve as a resource for research on the immune response to SARS-CoV-2. The samples were drawn from the first 160 participants of the ongoing ImmuneRACE study and from under 1,500 subjects provided by 6 global collaborators. Nearly every sample came with metadata listing a de-identified subject ID, COVID-19 status, age in years and sex. Where available, HLA class I and class II types were obtained from metadata supplied by the sample provider rather than from assay-based typing.

The CDR3 starts with the cysteine, ends with the phenylalanine, and has 16 residues. CDR3 DNA is the only sequence kept; it has 48 bases, read in frame from the first base. V trim: 4 bases; J trim: 1 base; unmatched bases: 5. CDR1 and CDR2 (SEHNR, FQNEAQ) derive from the germline V gene (reference sequence). Points the paper makes about the study in general: The quantity of clinical and demographic metadata differed by source and by participant and was supplied without curation.

The immunoSEQ Assay, a bias-controlled multiplex PCR, was used to amplify TCRbeta CDR3 regions from genomic DNA. As for how the authors treated the data: Nucleated cell counts per sample were estimated from amplification of reference gene primers within the assay. To quantify the absolute abundance of each unique TCRbeta CDR3 rearrangement, sequence reads were collapsed and filtered. For each sample, productive Simpson clonality was calculated as the square root of Simpson's diversity index across productive rearrangements. Sourced from immuneACCESS, this table was stored by TCRdb with only in-frame sequences that have V and J called. A share of the clones is absent; for the studies checked, an unresolved V gene accounts for under half, and the remainder has no known explanation. V, J and clone size are taken as reported in that table, and D and trimming were inferred from the DNA itself. The sample table records approximately 180,000 clones; around 85% of these occur just once. The ten top clones hold 10% to 11% of the sample.

The collaborating institutions used their own protocols to collect whole blood in K2EDTA tubes. Collaborator samples were shipped for TCRbeta analysis as frozen whole blood, isolated PBMCs, or DNA extracted from either sample type. A remark on this clone: This receptor's antigen is unknown. Base qualities are not at hand, and no much larger clone is one base apart.

This sequence was found in a human donor with active or convalescent COVID-19. The donor label of this sample is uncertain. The sample was peripheral blood. The sequence links TRBV7-9 to TRBJ2-2, with 8 central nucleotides matching TRBD2. CDR3 protein: CASSWGGGLNTGELFF. The DNA reads TGTGCCAGCAGCTGGGGCGGGGGGCTGAACACCGGGGAGCTGTTTTTT.